This entry lists 8 T cell receptor beta chains sequenced from one sample in a study of shared clonotypes between healthy human individuals. TCRdb's copy holds only in-frame clones and misses some; the assay was immunoSEQ multiplex PCR. The profile shows under 1,100,000 clones, roughly 80% of them singletons. The sample taken for sequencing was memory CD4+ T cells sorted from blood. The subset is: CD45RA-negative fraction. The receptors here all came from a man between 18 and 29 years old in good health.

This clone was observed a single time. The V call is TRBV11-2, the J call TRBJ2-4, with 11 bases identical to TRBD2. V shed 5 bases, J shed 6 bases, and the junction held 18 bases outside the gene matches. Per the germline V gene, CDR1 is SGHAT and CDR2 is FQNNGV. The CDR3 is 19 amino acids. CDR3 sequence: CASSQSPGASGGRANIQYF. In nucleotides, the CDR3 is TGTGCCAGCAGCCAGAGCCCCGGGGCTAGCGGGGGGAGAGCAAACATTCAGTACTTC.

This clone was seen more than once but under ten times. This could be a read error, since a much larger clone is one nucleotide away. Other DNA sequences in this specimen translate into the identical CDR3. J is TRBJ2-2 and V is TRBV7-9; TRBD1 might be the D (6 bases). The V gene lost 4 bases and the J gene lost 1 base, with 7 bases spanning the gap. From germline, CDR1 is SEHNR and CDR2 FQNEAQ (reference sequence). The CDR3 covers 14 residues. This chain's CDR3 is CASSSQGNTGELFF. In DNA, the CDR3 is TGTGCCAGCAGCTCACAGGGGAACACCGGGGAGCTGTTTTTT.

The chain employs TRBV7-9 and TRBJ2-3; 7 nucleotides line up with TRBD2. The length of the CDR3 is 16 residues. Trimming removed 1 base from V and 0 bases from J; junction bases left unmatched: 4. Germline V CDR1 and CDR2: SEHNR, FQNEAQ (reference sequence). Written as DNA, the CDR3 is TGTGCCAGCAGCTTAGTTAGCGGGTCTAGCACAGATACGCAGTATTTT. Its translation is CASSLVSGSSTDTQYF.

V gene TRBV19 combines with J gene TRBJ2-4; TRBD1 or TRBD2 may be the D gene (5 bases each). The CDR3 is 15 residues long. CDR1 and CDR2 from the germline V gene are LNHDA and SQIVND (reference sequence). The V end lost 5 bases, the J end lost 3 bases, and 14 bases lay between the germline ends. The CDR3 loop reads CASSGTRDGKNIQYF. CDR3 coding DNA: TGTGCCAGTAGTGGGACCCGGGACGGCAAAAACATTCAGTACTTC.

Comment on this clone: The final CDR3 position lacks the conserved phenylalanine or tryptophan, pointing to a likely read error. It is unclear where the CDR3 begins or ends on the DNA, so no DNA is shown, and the CDR3 is as TCRdb lists it. The chain uses TRBV6-6 and TRBJ2-7; TRBD1, the D gene given by the table, was not confirmed from the DNA. In germline, CDR1 is MNHNY, CDR2 SVGAGI (reference sequence). The CDR3 spans 11 residues, counting both ends. The CDR3 region is CASSYSAQSRH.

V is TRBV6-6 and J is TRBJ1-2; D uncertain. Germline values: CDR1 MNHNY, CDR2 SVGAGI (reference sequence). Trimming removed 8 bases from V and 1 base from J, with 5 bases in between. This CDR3 is built from 11 residues. The DNA for the CDR3 is TGTGCCAGCGGGAGTAACTATGGCTACACCTTC. Protein product: CASGSNYGYTF.

The genes are TRBV7-2 and TRBJ2-7; D is unresolved. From germline, CDR1 is SGHTA and CDR2 FQGNSA. V was shortened by 6 bases and J by 6 bases, with 15 bases between the two germline ends. The CDR3 runs 13 residues. CDR3 in DNA: TGTGCCAGCAGTCCGGCCACTAATCCCGAGCAGTACTTC. Translation gives CASSPATNPEQYF.

The CDR3 here is CASSSSLAGGGDTQYF. DNA of the CDR3: TGCGCCAGCAGCTCTTCACTAGCGGGGGGTGGAGATACGCAGTATTTT. The chain couples TRBV5-1 to TRBJ2-3; TRBD2 matches 12 bases. The CDR3 runs to 16 residues. Germline loops: CDR1 SGHRS, CDR2 YFSETQ. Unmatched junction bases numbered 7, after V lost 3 bases and J lost 5 bases.